The next 5 T cell receptor beta chains were all read from a single sample in a study of T cells in Graves' hyperthyroidism and ophthalmopathy. The CDR3 regions of TCR beta were amplified from RNA transcripts. When the TCR CDR3 underwent first-round RT-PCR, the HTBI primer set was used. TCRdb reprocessed the multiplex PCR reads via MiXCR and lists one record per CDR3 protein. The sample holds around 500,000 distinct CDR3 sequences, about 15% seen once. Sequencing input: blood. The receptors derive from a woman younger than 45 with Graves' ophthalmopathy.

The rearrangement links TRBV3-1 to TRBJ2-2; 10 nucleotides align to TRBD1. This CDR3 region has 13 residues. CDR1 is LGHDT and CDR2 is YNNKEL in the germline V gene (reference sequence). After removal of 5 bases from V and 15 bases from J, the junction contained 9 bases not matched to a gene. The CDR3: CASSYDRGLEVFF. The CDR3 nucleotides read TGTGCCAGCAGCTACGACAGGGGGCTTGAAGTGTTTTTT.

In its sample, this clonotype was seen once. V is TRBV18 and J is TRBJ2-7, with unresolved D. The CDR3 length is 13 residues. Germline V gene lookup returns CDR1 KGHSH and CDR2 LQKENI. Trimming removed 4 bases from V and 2 bases from J, with 9 bases in between. The DNA of the CDR3 is TGTGCCAGCTCACTAAGAAAAACCTACGAGCAGTACTTC. Its protein product is CASSLRKTYEQYF.

This clonotype appeared many times. The V call is TRBV28, the J call TRBJ1-1; TRBD1 agrees at 8 bases. J was trimmed by 0 bases and V by 10 bases; bases with no gene match: 7. Germline-derived CDR1 and CDR2 are MDHEN and SYDVKM. The CDR3 is 14 amino acids. This CDR3 is CATETGDMNTEAFF. DNA for the CDR3: TGTGCCACGGAGACAGGGGACATGAACACTGAAGCTTTCTTT.

This clonotype was observed a few times. This sequence joins TRBV15 and TRBJ1-2; D call uncertain. The germline V gene encodes CDR1 LNHNV and CDR2 YYDKDF (reference sequence). V gave up 0 bases and J gave up 3 bases, with 14 bases separating them. The CDR3 covers 16 residues. The CDR3: CATSRDFVLGDYGYTF. CDR3 coding DNA: TGTGCCACCAGCAGAGATTTTGTGTTAGGTGACTATGGCTACACCTTC.

The chain combines TRBV4-3 with TRBJ2-3; tentatively, D is TRBD1 or TRBD2 (5 bases each). V was trimmed by 6 bases and J by 2 bases, leaving 15 bases between them. CDR3 size: 15 residues. CDR1 is LGHNA, CDR2 YSLEER, per germline. This CDR3 is CASSRGGGYTDTQYF. CDR3 bases: TGCGCCAGCAGTAGGGGCGGAGGTTACACAGATACGCAGTATTTT.